A selection of T cell receptor beta chains follows, all from one sample in a study of PD-L1 blockade in urothelial cancer. Assay used: immunoSEQ multiplex PCR; TCRdb lists only in-frame clones, some missing. The table lists under 70,000 clones, almost 90% of them singletons. The specimen was PBMCs, collected around atezolizumab (anti-PD-L1) treatment. These receptor sequences come from a man aged 60 to 75 with urothelial cancer. CDR3s include the opening cysteine and the closing phenylalanine or tryptophan. Each record gives: V gene, clone size, D gene, J gene, CDR3 protein, CDR3 DNA. D genes are given only for firm matches. Only some rows state a clone size, as once, few, many or a class for expanded clones.

>TRBV2|.|.|TRBJ1-1
CASSEIEMNTEAFF
TGTGCCAGCAGTGAGATCGAGATGAACACTGAAGCTTTCTTT
>TRBV30|.|TRBD2|TRBJ2-3
CAWTSGGGTDTQYF
TGTGCCTGGACTAGCGGGGGGGGCACAGATACGCAGTATTTT
>TRBV5-1|.|TRBD2|TRBJ2-3
CASSLPGLAGGTDTQYF
TGCGCCAGCAGCTTACCTGGACTAGCGGGGGGCACAGATACGCAGTATTTT
>TRBV5-4|.|TRBD1|TRBJ1-1
CASSLDQGASSEAFF
TGTGCCAGCAGCTTGGATCAGGGGGCCTCCTCTGAAGCTTTCTTT
>TRBV7-9|.|TRBD2|TRBJ2-3
CASVRGAGGLADTQYF
TGTGCCAGCGTTAGAGGTGCGGGGGGGCTCGCAGATACGCAGTATTTT
>TRBV5-3|once|.|TRBJ1-1
CARSLAPGADTEAFF
TGTGCCAGAAGCTTGGCCCCAGGGGCCGACACTGAAGCTTTCTTT
>TRBV7-9|few|TRBD1|TRBJ2-4
CASSLSTRGHQYF
TGTGCCAGCAGCTTATCCACCAGGGGGCATCAGTACTTC
>TRBV12-5|.|.|TRBJ2-3
CASGPRAAGTDTQYF
TGTGCTAGTGGTCCTCGTGCGGCGGGCACAGATACGCAGTATTTT
>TRBV27|.|.|TRBJ2-3
CASSRLATRTDTQYF
TGTGCCAGCAGTAGGTTAGCGACTCGCACAGATACGCAGTATTTT
>TRBV6-6|.|TRBD1|TRBJ1-1
CASSSWTGRTEAFF
TGTGCCAGCAGTTCGTGGACAGGGCGCACTGAAGCTTTCTTT
>TRBV11-1|.|.|TRBJ1-1
CASRGGRLNTEAFF
TGTGCCAGCAGGGGGGGACGGCTGAACACTGAAGCTTTCTTT
>TRBV7-8|.|TRBD2|TRBJ2-7
CASSLEGVSGISYEQYF
TGTGCCAGCAGCTTAGAGGGGGTTAGCGGGATCTCCTACGAGCAGTACTTC
>TRBV27|once|.|TRBJ2-7
CASSPGTNHYEQYF
TGTGCCAGCAGTCCCGGGACAAATCACTACGAGCAGTACTTC
>TRBV5-6|.|TRBD1|TRBJ2-7
CASSLGSGGISYEQYF
TGTGCCAGCAGCTTGGGATCAGGGGGCATCTCCTACGAGCAGTACTTC
>TRBV9|.|.|TRBJ1-1
CASSADKPENTEAFF
TGTGCCAGCAGCGCGGACAAACCCGAGAACACTGAAGCTTTCTTT
>TRBV29-1|.|.|TRBJ2-3
CSVGGLATDTQYF
TGCAGCGTTGGCGGTCTCGCCACAGATACGCAGTATTTT
>TRBV7-9|.|.|TRBJ1-4
CASSHSFGGINEKLFF
TGTGCCAGCAGCCACTCATTTGGGGGGATTAATGAAAAACTGTTTTTT
>TRBV2|.|TRBD1|TRBJ1-2
CASSKGQANPNYGYTF
TGTGCCAGCAGTAAGGGACAGGCTAATCCTAACTATGGCTACACCTTC
>TRBV6-5|.|TRBD2|TRBJ2-1
CASSQLAGADNEQFF
TGTGCCAGCAGCCAACTAGCGGGGGCCGACAATGAGCAGTTCTTC
>TRBV11-3|once|.|TRBJ1-3
CASSLGGQGNTIYF
TGTGCCAGCAGCTTAGGGGGACAAGGAAACACCATATATTTT
>TRBV18|few|.|TRBJ1-2
CASSPLTASYGYTF
TGTGCCAGCTCACCCTTGACAGCTTCCTATGGCTACACCTTC
>TRBV7-9|.|TRBD1|TRBJ2-5
CASSQGQGKETQYF
TGTGCCAGCAGCCAGGGACAGGGGAAAGAGACCCAGTACTTC
>TRBV28|.|TRBD2|TRBJ2-7
CASSTGLAERYEQYF
TGTGCCAGCAGCACCGGACTAGCGGAGCGCTACGAGCAGTACTTC
>TRBV4-1|.|.|TRBJ2-7
CASSQNLAIYLGGSEQYF
TGCGCCAGCAGCCAAAACCTGGCGATTTACCTAGGTGGCTCCGAGCAGTACTTC
>TRBV28|once|.|TRBJ1-4
CASSLGGGEKLFF
TGTGCCAGCAGTTTAGGCGGTGGTGAAAAACTGTTTTTT
>TRBV9|.|.|TRBJ2-1
CASSDGTGSFEQFF
TGTGCCAGCAGCGACGGGACTGGTTCGTTTGAGCAGTTCTTC
>TRBV5-1|.|.|TRBJ2-3
CASSPGTRRTDTQYF
TGCGCCAGCAGCCCCGGGACTCGTCGCACAGATACGCAGTATTTT
>TRBV5-8|.|TRBD1|TRBJ2-7
CASSHYWDRNYEQYF
TGTGCCAGCAGCCACTACTGGGACAGAAACTACGAGCAGTACTTC
>TRBV5-1|.|TRBD2|TRBJ2-1
CASSLGGVAGGQNEQFF
TGCGCCAGCAGCTTGGGGGGCGTGGCGGGGGGGCAGAATGAGCAGTTCTTC
>TRBV27|once|TRBD1|TRBJ2-7
CASSWDRAYREQYF
TGTGCCAGCAGTTGGGACAGGGCTTATCGAGAGCAGTACTTC
>TRBV7-9|.|TRBD2|TRBJ2-3
CASSFETSGGQDDTQYF
TGTGCCAGCAGCTTCGAGACTAGCGGGGGACAAGACGATACGCAGTATTTT
>TRBV27|many|TRBD1|TRBJ1-5
CASSANRDSYNQPQHF
TGTGCCAGCAGCGCCAACCGGGACAGTTACAATCAGCCCCAGCATTTT
>TRBV6-1|.|TRBD2|TRBJ2-5
CASNLGLAETQYF
TGTGCCAGCAACTTAGGACTAGCGGAGACCCAGTACTTC
>TRBV30|.|.|TRBJ1-2
CAWVAAGGYTF
TGTGCCTGGGTCGCCGCAGGTGGCTACACCTTC
>TRBV11-3|.|TRBD2|TRBJ2-5
CASSTLAGVETQYF
TGTGCCAGCAGCACCCTAGCGGGGGTTGAGACCCAGTACTTC
>TRBV5-1|.|TRBD1|TRBJ1-2
CASSLNTGTGGRGYTF
TGCGCCAGCAGCTTGAACACCGGGACAGGGGGCAGGGGCTACACCTTC
>TRBV9|.|.|TRBJ1-2
CASSLAPQQGNYGYTF
TGTGCCAGCAGCCTAGCCCCACAACAGGGTAACTATGGCTACACCTTC
>TRBV2|.|TRBD1|TRBJ2-7
CATQGAGYEQYF
TGTGCCACCCAGGGGGCGGGATACGAGCAGTACTTC
>TRBV7-2|.|.|TRBJ2-7
CASSSDSLAYEQYF
TGTGCCAGCAGCTCGGACAGTTTAGCCTACGAGCAGTACTTC